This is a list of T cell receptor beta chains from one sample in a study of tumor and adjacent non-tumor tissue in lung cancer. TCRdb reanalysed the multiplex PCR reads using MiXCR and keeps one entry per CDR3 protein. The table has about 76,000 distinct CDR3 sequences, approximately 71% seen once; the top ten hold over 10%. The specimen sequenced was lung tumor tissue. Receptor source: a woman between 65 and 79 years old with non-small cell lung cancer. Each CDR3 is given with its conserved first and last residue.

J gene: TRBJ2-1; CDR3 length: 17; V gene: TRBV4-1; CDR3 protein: CASSSIWERASYNEQFF
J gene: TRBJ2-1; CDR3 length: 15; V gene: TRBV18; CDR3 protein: CASSPDSSAYNEQFF
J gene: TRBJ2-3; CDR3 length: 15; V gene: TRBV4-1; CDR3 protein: CASSRATSGSDTEYF
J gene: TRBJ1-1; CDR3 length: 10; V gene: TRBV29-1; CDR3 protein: CSILQNEAFF
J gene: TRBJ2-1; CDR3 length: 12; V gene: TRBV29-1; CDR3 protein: CNVDESYNEQFF
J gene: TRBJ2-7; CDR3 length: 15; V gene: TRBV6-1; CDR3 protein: CASSEGPSGVYKQYF
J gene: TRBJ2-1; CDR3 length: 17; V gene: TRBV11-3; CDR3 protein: CASGLVLRTSGILEQFF
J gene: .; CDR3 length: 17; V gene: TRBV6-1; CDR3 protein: CASSLVQGALSNQLQYF
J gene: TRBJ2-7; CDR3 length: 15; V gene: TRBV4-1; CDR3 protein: CASSPVLGHTYEQYF
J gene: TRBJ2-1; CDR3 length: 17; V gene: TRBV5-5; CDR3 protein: CAGSLEGPAGVGCEQFF
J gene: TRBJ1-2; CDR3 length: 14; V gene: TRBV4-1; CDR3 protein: CASSREARDYSYTF
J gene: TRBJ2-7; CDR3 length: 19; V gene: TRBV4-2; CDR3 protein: CASSQTHQTGTSGSNEQYF
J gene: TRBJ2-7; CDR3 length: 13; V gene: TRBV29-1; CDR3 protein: CSARGTRHYEQYF
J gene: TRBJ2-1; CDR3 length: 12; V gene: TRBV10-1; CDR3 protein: CASSHSANEPFF
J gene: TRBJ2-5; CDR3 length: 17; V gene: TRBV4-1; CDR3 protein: CASIQDRPGHQGGTQYF
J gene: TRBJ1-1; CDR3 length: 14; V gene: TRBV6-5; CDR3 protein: CASRSPTEGTEAFF
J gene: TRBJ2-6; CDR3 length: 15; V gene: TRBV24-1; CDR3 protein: CATSGGFSGANVLTF